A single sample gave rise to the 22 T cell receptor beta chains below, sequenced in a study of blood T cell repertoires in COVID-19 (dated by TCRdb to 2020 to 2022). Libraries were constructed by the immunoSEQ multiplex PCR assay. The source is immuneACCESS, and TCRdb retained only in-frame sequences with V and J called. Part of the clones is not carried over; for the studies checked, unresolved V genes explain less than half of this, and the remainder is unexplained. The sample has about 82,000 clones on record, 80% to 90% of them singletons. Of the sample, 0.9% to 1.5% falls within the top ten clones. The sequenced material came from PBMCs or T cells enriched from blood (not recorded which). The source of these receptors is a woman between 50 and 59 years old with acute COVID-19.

CDR3 nucleotide sequence: TGCGCCAGCAGCTTGGTTGGCGGAGCTTCCTACAATGAGCAGTTCTTC. It yields the protein CASSLVGGASYNEQFF. The chain combines TRBV5-1 with TRBJ2-1, with no clear D. The germline V gene encodes CDR1 SGHRS and CDR2 YFSETQ. V gave up 0 bases and J gave up 1 base, with 11 bases separating them. This CDR3 is built from 16 residues. Full variable domain (remainder filled in from reference TRBV5-1 and TRBJ2-1): KAGVTQTPRYLIKTRGQQVTLSCSPISGHRSVSWYQQTPGQGLQFLFEYFSETQRNKGNFPGRFSGRQFSNSRSEMNVSTLELGDSALYLCASSLVGGASYNEQFFGPGTRLTVL.

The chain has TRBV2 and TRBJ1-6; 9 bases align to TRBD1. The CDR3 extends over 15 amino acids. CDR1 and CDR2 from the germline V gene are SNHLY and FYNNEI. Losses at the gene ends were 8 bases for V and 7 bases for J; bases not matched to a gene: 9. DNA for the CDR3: TGTGCCAGCCTAGGACAGGGGTTGAGGAATTCACCCCTCCACTTT. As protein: CASLGQGLRNSPLHF.

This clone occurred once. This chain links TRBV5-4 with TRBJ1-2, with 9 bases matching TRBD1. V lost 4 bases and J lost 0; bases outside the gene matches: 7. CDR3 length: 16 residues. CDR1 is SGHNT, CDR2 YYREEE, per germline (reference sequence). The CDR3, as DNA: TGTGCCAGCAGCCCGGGACAGGGATTGGCTAACTATGGCTACACCTTC. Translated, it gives CASSPGQGLANYGYTF. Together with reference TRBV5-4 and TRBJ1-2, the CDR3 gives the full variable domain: ETGVTQSPTHLIKTRGQQVTLRCSSQSGHNTVSWYQQALGQGPQFIFQYYREEENGRGNFPPRFSGLQFPNYSSELNVNALELDDSALYLCASSPGQGLANYGYTFGSGTRLTVV.

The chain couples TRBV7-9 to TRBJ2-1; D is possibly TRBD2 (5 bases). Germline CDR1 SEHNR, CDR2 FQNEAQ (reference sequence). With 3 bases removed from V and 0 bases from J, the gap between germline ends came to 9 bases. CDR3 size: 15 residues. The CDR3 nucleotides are TGTGCCAGCAGCTTGGATGGGAGCTCCTACAATGAGCAGTTCTTC. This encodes CASSLDGSSYNEQFF. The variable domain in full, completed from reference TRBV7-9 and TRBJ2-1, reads DTGVSQNPRHKITKRGQNVTFRCDPISEHNRLYWYRQTLGQGPEFLTYFQNEAQLEKSRLLSDRFSAERPKGSFSTLEIQRTEQGDSAMYLCASSLDGSSYNEQFFGPGTRLTVL.

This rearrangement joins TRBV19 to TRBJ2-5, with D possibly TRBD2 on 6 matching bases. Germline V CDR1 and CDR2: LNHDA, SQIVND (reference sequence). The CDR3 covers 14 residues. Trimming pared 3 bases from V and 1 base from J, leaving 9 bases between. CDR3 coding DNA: TGTGCCAGTAGTATGTCGGGGGTCCAAGAGACCCAGTACTTC. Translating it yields CASSMSGVQETQYF.

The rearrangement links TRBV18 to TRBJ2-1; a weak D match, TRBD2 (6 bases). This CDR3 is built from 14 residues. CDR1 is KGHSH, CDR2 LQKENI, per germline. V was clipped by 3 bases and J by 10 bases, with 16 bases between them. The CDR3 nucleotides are TGTGCCAGCTCACCTATCAAGGTAGCGGACGAGCAGTTCTTC. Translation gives CASSPIKVADEQFF.

The CDR3 loop reads CASSQLDRGRNGYTF. CDR3 coding DNA: TGCGCCAGCAGCCAACTGGACAGGGGGCGAAATGGCTACACCTTC. The rearrangement joins TRBV4-1 to TRBJ1-2; TRBD1 aligns across 11 bases. From germline, CDR1 is MGHRA and CDR2 YSYEKL. V was pared by 2 bases and J by 6 bases, with 5 bases of the junction left unmatched. The CDR3 extends over 15 amino acids.

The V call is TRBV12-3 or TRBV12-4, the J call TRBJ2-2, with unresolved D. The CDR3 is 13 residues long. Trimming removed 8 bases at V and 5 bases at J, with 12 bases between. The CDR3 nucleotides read TGTGCCAGCTCCCGGAGAGCTACCGGGGAGCTGTTTTTT. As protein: CASSRRATGELFF.

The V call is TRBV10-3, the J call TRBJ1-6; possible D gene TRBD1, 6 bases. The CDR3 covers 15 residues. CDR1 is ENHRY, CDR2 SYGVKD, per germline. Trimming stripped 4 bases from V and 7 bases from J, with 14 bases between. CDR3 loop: CAISGATGANSPLHF. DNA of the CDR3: TGTGCCATCAGTGGGGCGACAGGTGCGAATTCACCCCTCCACTTT.

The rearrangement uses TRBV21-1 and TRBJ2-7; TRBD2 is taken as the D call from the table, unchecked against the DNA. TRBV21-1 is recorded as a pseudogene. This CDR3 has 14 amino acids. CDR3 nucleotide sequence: TGTGCCAGCAGCAAAGAAGCGATCACCTACGAGCAGTACTTC. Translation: CASSKEAITYEQYF.

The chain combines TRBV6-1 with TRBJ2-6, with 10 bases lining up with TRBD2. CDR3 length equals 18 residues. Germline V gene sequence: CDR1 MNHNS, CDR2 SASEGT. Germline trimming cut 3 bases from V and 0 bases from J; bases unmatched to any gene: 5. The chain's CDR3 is CASSDWTSGYSGANVLTF. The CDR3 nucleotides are TGTGCCAGCAGTGATTGGACTAGCGGATACTCTGGGGCCAACGTCCTGACTTTC.

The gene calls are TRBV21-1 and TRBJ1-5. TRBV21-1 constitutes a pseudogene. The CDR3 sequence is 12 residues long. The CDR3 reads CASPGRNQPQHF. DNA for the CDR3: TGTGCCAGCCCGGGAAGAAATCAGCCCCAGCATTTT.

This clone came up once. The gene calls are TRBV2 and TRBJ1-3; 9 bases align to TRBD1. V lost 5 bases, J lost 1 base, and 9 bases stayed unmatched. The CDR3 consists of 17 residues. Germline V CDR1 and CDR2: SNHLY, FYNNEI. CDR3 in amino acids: CASSSPDRGLSGNTIYF. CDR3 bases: TGTGCCAGCAGTTCCCCGGACAGGGGCTTGTCTGGAAACACCATATATTTT.

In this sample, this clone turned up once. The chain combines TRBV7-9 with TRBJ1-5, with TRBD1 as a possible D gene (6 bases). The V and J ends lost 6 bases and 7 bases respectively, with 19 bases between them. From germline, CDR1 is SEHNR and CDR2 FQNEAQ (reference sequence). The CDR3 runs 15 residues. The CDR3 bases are TGTGCCAGCAGTGCGGGGGGCAGTCTAGGACAGCCCCAGCATTTT. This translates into CASSAGGSLGQPQHF. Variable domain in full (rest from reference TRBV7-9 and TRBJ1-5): DTGVSQNPRHKITKRGQNVTFRCDPISEHNRLYWYRQTLGQGPEFLTYFQNEAQLEKSRLLSDRFSAERPKGSFSTLEIQRTEQGDSAMYLCASSAGGSLGQPQHFGDGTRLSIL.

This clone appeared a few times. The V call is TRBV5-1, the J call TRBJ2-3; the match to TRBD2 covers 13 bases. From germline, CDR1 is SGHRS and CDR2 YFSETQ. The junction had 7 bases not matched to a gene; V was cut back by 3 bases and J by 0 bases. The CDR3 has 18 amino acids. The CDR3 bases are TGCGCCAGCAGCTCCTGGACTAGCGGGAGTAGGAGCACAGATACGCAGTATTTT. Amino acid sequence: CASSSWTSGSRSTDTQYF.

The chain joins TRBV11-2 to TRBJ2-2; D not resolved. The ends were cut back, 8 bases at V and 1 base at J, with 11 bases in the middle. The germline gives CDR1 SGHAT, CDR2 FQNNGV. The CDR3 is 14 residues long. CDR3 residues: CASRLLLNTGELFF. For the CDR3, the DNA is TGTGCCAGCCGTTTACTCCTGAACACCGGGGAGCTGTTTTTT.

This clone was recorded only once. As DNA, the CDR3 is TGCGCCAGCAGCTTTTTAGGTCCTGGAGAAGAGACCCAGTACTTC. Translation: CASSFLGPGEETQYF. The chain uses TRBV5-1 and TRBJ2-5; D ambiguous. Germline V CDR1 and CDR2: SGHRS, YFSETQ. The CDR3 is made up of 15 amino acids. V lost 2 bases to trimming and J lost 3 bases, with 14 bases between them.

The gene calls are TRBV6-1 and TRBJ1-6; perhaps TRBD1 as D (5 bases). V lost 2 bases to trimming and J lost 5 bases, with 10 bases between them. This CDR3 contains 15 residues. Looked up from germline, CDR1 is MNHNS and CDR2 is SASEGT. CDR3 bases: TGTGCCAGCAGTGAACAGGGAAGGGATAATTCACCCCTCCACTTT. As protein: CASSEQGRDNSPLHF.

CDR3 coding DNA: TGTGCCAGCAGCTATGAACGGGACAGGGGTTCACCCCTCCACTTT. Translated: CASSYERDRGSPLHF. The chain employs TRBV5-5 and TRBJ1-6, with 10 bases matching TRBD1. From germline, CDR1 is SGHKS and CDR2 YYEKEE (reference sequence). CDR3 size: 15 residues. Losses at the gene ends were 3 bases for V and 9 bases for J; bases not matched to a gene: 6.

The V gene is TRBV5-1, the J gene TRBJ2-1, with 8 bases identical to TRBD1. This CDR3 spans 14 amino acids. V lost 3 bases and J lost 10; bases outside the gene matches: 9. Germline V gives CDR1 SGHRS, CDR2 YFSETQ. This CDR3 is CASSSQGDVGEQFF. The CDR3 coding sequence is TGCGCCAGCAGCTCACAGGGGGATGTTGGGGAGCAGTTCTTC.

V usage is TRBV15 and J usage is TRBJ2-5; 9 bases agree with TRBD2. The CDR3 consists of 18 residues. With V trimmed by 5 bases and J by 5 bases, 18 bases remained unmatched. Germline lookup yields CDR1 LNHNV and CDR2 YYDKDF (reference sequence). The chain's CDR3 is CATSESIAGGLLGETQYF. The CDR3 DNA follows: TGTGCCACCAGCGAGAGCATCGCGGGAGGGCTTTTAGGGGAGACCCAGTACTTC.

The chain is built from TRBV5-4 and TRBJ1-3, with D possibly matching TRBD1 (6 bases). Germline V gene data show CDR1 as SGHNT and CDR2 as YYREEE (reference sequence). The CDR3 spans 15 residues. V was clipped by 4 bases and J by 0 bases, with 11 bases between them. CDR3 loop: CASSADSYSGNTIYF. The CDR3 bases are TGTGCCAGCAGCGCGGACAGCTACTCTGGAAACACCATATATTTT.